A single sample is the source of the 5 T cell receptor beta chains below, sequenced in a study of T cells after posttransplantation cyclophosphamide. The assay was immunoSEQ multiplex PCR, and TCRdb's table has in-frame clones only and misses some. Listed here are tens of thousands of clones without any singletons, the top ten holding approximately 2.2%. Specimen: PBMCs. These receptors all stem from a man aged 35 to 55 in good health, CMV-negative, and a related stem cell transplant donor.

The chain's CDR3 is CASSLRGKGNNEQFF. The CDR3 DNA is TGTGCCAGCAGCTTACGGGGGAAAGGGAACAATGAGCAGTTCTTC. The rearrangement joins TRBV11-2 to TRBJ2-1, with D possibly matching TRBD2 (6 bases). Trimming removed 2 bases at V and 5 bases at J, with 13 bases between. The CDR3 is 15 residues long. The germline V gene has CDR1 SGHAT and CDR2 FQNNGV.

This clone has ten or more counts. Within the sample, other DNA sequences also encode this same CDR3. V is TRBV7-3 and J is TRBJ2-3, with D possibly matching TRBD2 (5 bases). CDR1 is SGHTA and CDR2 is FQGTGA in the germline V gene. The CDR3 sequence is 15 residues long. V dropped 0 bases and J dropped 0 bases, with 7 bases sitting between them. Written as DNA, the CDR3 is TGTGCCAGCAGCTTAACGTCGGGGAGCACAGATACGCAGTATTTT. It yields the protein CASSLTSGSTDTQYF.

This clone has at least ten counts. The CDR3 spells CASSYQSGELFF. The CDR3 DNA follows: TGTGCCAGCAGTTACCAGTCCGGGGAGCTGTTTTTT. The chain carries TRBV6-5 and TRBJ2-2; D is unresolved. The germline V gene encodes CDR1 MNHEY and CDR2 SVGAGI. The CDR3 totals 12 residues. Trimming removed 2 bases at V and 6 bases at J, with 4 bases between.

In this sample, this clone turned up many times. V and J are TRBV27 and TRBJ2-7; TRBD1 is a possible D gene (5 bases). The CDR3 has 16 amino acids. Germline V lookup: CDR1 MNHEY, CDR2 SMNVEV (reference sequence). V gave up 5 bases and J gave up 0 bases, with 17 bases separating them. Here the CDR3 reads CASSPTQGLSSYEQYF. DNA for the CDR3: TGTGCCAGCAGTCCTACGCAGGGATTAAGCTCCTACGAGCAGTACTTC.

This clone was seen many times. The rearrangement joins TRBV4-3 to TRBJ2-2; D call uncertain. V was cut by 3 bases and J by 2 bases, with 7 bases left in between. Germline CDR1 LGHNA, CDR2 YSLEER. There are 14 residues in the CDR3. CDR3 nucleotide sequence: TGCGCCAGCAGCCACTTTAAAAACACCGGGGAGCTGTTTTTT. Translated: CASSHFKNTGELFF.